This T cell receptor (beta chain) was observed in a study of CD8 T cells in Susac syndrome. CD8+ and CD4+ T cells taken from blood had their TCR beta sequenced. TEMRA cells were FACS-enriched, with CD8+ and CD4+ T cells isolated negatively. V lost 5 bases and J lost 2; bases outside the gene matches: 7. This CDR3 spans 15 amino acids. Germline V gene lookup returns CDR1 MNHEY and CDR2 SVGAGI. Reverse transcription of about 0.45 to 1 ug RNA was performed with random hexamers. Multiplex immunoSEQ PCR targeted 54 Vbeta and 13 Jbeta TCR beta segments. TCRdb re-analysed the immunoSEQ multiplex PCR reads in MiXCR, keeping a single row per CDR3 protein. The sample consists of 250,000 to 300,000 distinct CDR3 sequences, about 85% of them appearing once.

The receptor was isolated from a human donor with multiple sclerosis. Sequenced material: CD8+ T cells from PBMCs. The chain combines TRBV6-5 with TRBJ2-7; 9 positions agree with TRBD2. CDR3 bases: TGTGCCAGCAGTCCTCATAGCGGGAGACCCTACGAGCAGTACTTC. Protein sequence: CASSPHSGRPYEQYF.